One sample yielded the 10 T cell receptor beta chains listed below, sequenced in a study of blood T cell repertoires in COVID-19. Clones were read by immunoSEQ multiplex PCR, and TCRdb kept only the in-frame ones, dropping some. The profile covers approximately 250,000 clones, with 85% appearing a single time and approximately 9.6% taken by the ten largest. Specimen: PBMCs or T cells enriched from blood (not recorded which). The receptors shown here come from a woman in her forties or fifties with acute COVID-19.

This chain uses TRBV6-5 with TRBJ1-6; D perhaps matches TRBD1 (6 bases). Trimming stripped 6 bases from V and 8 bases from J, with 14 bases between. This CDR3 has 14 amino acids. The V gene's germline CDR1 is MNHEY and CDR2 SVGAGI. In DNA, the CDR3 is TGTGCCAGCAGCAGAAGCGGGGGCCATTCACCCCTCCACTTT. Its translation is CASSRSGGHSPLHF.

The V and J genes are TRBV5-4 and TRBJ2-3, with D possibly being TRBD1 (6 bases). The germline V and J ends were trimmed by 4 bases and 2 bases, with 11 bases remaining between them. CDR1 is SGHNT, CDR2 YYREEE, per germline (reference sequence). The CDR3 extends over 14 amino acids. CDR3 amino acids: CASSGGRFTDTQYF. Written as DNA, the CDR3 is TGTGCCAGCAGCGGGGGCAGGTTCACAGATACGCAGTATTTT.

This chain joins TRBV5-1 and TRBJ2-7; TRBD1 matches at 9 bases. Germline trimming cut 2 bases from V and 6 bases from J; bases unmatched to any gene: 12. Germline V lookup: CDR1 SGHRS, CDR2 YFSETQ. This CDR3 has 16 amino acids. The CDR3, as DNA: TGCGCCAGCAGCTTATTCGCCGAGACAGGGGGGCCCGAGCAGTACTTC. This gives the protein CASSLFAETGGPEQYF.

This clone was detected only once. This chain joins TRBV2 and TRBJ2-3; no firm D call. The V end lost 5 bases, the J end lost 5 bases, and 14 bases lay between the germline ends. CDR1 is SNHLY and CDR2 is FYNNEI in the germline V gene. The CDR3 is 14 amino acids. The CDR3 region is CASSSETVIDTQYF. As DNA, the CDR3 is TGTGCCAGCAGTTCAGAGACTGTTATAGATACGCAGTATTTT.

The chain uses TRBV19 and TRBJ1-6; possible D gene TRBD1, 5 bases. The CDR3 length is 15 residues. Trimming stripped 6 bases from V and 5 bases from J, with 14 bases between. CDR1 LNHDA and CDR2 SQIVND come from the germline V gene (reference sequence). The CDR3 here is CASSPAGMNNSPLHF. The CDR3 DNA sequence: TGTGCCAGTAGCCCCGCAGGGATGAATAATTCACCCCTCCACTTT.

The gene calls are TRBV5-1 and TRBJ2-5; D may be TRBD2 (5 bases). V dropped 0 bases and J dropped 0 bases, with 9 bases sitting between them. CDR1 is SGHRS, CDR2 YFSETQ, per germline. This CDR3 has 15 residues. CDR3 coding DNA: TGCGCCAGCAGCTTGGATGGGAGATACCAAGAGACCCAGTACTTC. Translating it yields CASSLDGRYQETQYF.

The chain joins TRBV30 to TRBJ1-6; 7 nucleotides align to TRBD1. The CDR3 contains 15 residues. The junction had 9 bases not matched to a gene; V was cut back by 0 bases and J by 10 bases. The germline V gene has CDR1 GTSNPN and CDR2 SVGIG (reference sequence). The CDR3 DNA sequence: TGTGCCTGGAGTGTCTCAGGGGGAAGGAGATCACCCCTCCACTTT. It is translated as CAWSVSGGRRSPLHF.

The chain uses TRBV7-9 and TRBJ1-4; 8 nucleotides align to TRBD1. The CDR3 has 14 residues. From germline, CDR1 is SEHNR and CDR2 FQNEAQ (reference sequence). Trimming removed 4 bases from V and 8 bases from J; junction bases left unmatched: 6. The CDR3 coding sequence is TGTGCCAGCAGCTCGACAGGGGAGCCCGAAAAACTGTTTTTT. The encoded protein is CASSSTGEPEKLFF. The whole variable domain, filled in from reference TRBV7-9 and TRBJ1-4, reads DTGVSQNPRHKITKRGQNVTFRCDPISEHNRLYWYRQTLGQGPEFLTYFQNEAQLEKSRLLSDRFSAERPKGSFSTLEIQRTEQGDSAMYLCASSSTGEPEKLFFGSGTQLSVL.

The CDR3 sequence is CASSQGWDRVMDTQYF. In DNA form, the CDR3 reads TGTGCCAGCAGCCAAGGATGGGACAGGGTCATGGATACGCAGTATTTT. The rearrangement uses TRBV14 and TRBJ2-3, with 9 bases matching TRBD1. With V trimmed by 1 base and J by 6 bases, 8 bases remained unmatched. The CDR3 has 16 amino acids. Germline V CDR1 and CDR2: SGHDN, FVKESK.

This chain joins TRBV18 and TRBJ2-1, with TRBD1 identical over 7 bases. V dropped 1 base and J dropped 6; count of bases not matched to a gene: 21. This CDR3 contains 20 residues. Per germline, CDR1 KGHSH and CDR2 LQKENI. The CDR3 is CASSPLPLQGRISKVNEQFF. The CDR3 DNA reads as TGTGCCAGCTCACCACTCCCATTACAGGGGAGAATATCGAAAGTCAATGAGCAGTTCTTC.